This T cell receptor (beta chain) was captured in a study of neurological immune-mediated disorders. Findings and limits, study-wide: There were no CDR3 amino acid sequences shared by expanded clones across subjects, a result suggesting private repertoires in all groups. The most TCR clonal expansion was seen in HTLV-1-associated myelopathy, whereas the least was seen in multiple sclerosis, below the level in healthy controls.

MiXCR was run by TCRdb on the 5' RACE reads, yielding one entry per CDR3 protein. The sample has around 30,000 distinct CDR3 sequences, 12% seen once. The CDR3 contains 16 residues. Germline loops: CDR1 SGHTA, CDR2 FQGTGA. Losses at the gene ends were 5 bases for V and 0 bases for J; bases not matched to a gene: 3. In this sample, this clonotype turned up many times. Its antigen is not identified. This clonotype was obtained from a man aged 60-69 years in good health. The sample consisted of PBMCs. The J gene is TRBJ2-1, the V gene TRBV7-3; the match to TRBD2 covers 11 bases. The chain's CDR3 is CASSDSGRASYNEQFF. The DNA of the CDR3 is TGTGCCAGCAGCGATAGCGGGAGGGCCTCCTACAATGAGCAGTTCTTC.